This TCR beta chain was sequenced for a study of metastatic and nonmetastatic thyroid tumors. Turning to the study itself: Malignant thyroid and benign thyroid patients provided blood and tumor or nodule tissue whose repertoires were compared.

J lost 3 bases, V lost 0 bases, and 4 bases had no gene match. Germline CDR1 KGHDR, CDR2 SFDVKD. The CDR3 loop spans 16 amino acids. General observations from the study: In both blood and tumor samples, TCR beta diversity was reported significantly higher for malignant than benign nodules.

Prior to thyroid surgery, none of the patients had received any treatment. In the authors' methods: In papillary thyroid cancer, a distant-metastasis classifier was built using CDR3 differences across clinicopathological groups. Through MiXCR, TCRdb re-clonotyped the PCR reads. None of the V and J calls come from the authors' own analysis; TCRdb made them. The sample has about 32,000 clones; 33% are singletons. This clone has a handful of counts. The antigen is not known. This rearrangement joins TRBV24-1 to TRBJ2-3; TRBD1 agrees at 8 bases. The source of this sequence is a female donor with papillary thyroid cancer or a benign thyroid nodule (not recorded which). Some clones in this sample may be carry-over from other donors' samples. Sequencing was carried out using tumor tissue. CDR3 coding DNA: TGTGCCACCAGTGATTTGGGACAGGGAATAACAGATACGCAGTATTTT. Protein product: CATSDLGQGITDTQYF.